Listed here are 8 T cell receptor beta chains from one sample, sequenced in a study of early T cells in non-severe SARS-CoV-2 infection. MiXCR, applied by TCRdb to the 5' RACE reads, yields one record per CDR3 protein. The sample contains over 50,000 distinct CDR3 sequences, roughly 13% of which appear only once. The specimen was whole blood. These receptors all come from an adult who was a healthcare worker with PCR-confirmed SARS-CoV-2 infection or an uninfected control (not recorded which).

This clonotype came up many times. V and J are TRBV3-1 and TRBJ1-1, with D unresolved. V was cut by 1 base and J by 2 bases, with 8 bases left in between. This CDR3 region has 14 residues. Germline values: CDR1 LGHDT, CDR2 YNNKEL (reference sequence). CDR3 DNA: TGTGCCAGCAGCCAAGGGCCCGTTAACACTGAAGCTTTCTTT. It encodes CASSQGPVNTEAFF. Combining the CDR3 with reference TRBV3-1 and TRBJ1-1 gives the whole variable domain DTAVSQTPKYLVTQMGNDKSIKCEQNLGHDTMYWYKQDSKKFLKIMFSYNNKELIINETVPNRFSPKSPDKAHLNLHINSLELGDSAVYFCASSQGPVNTEAFFGQGTRLTVV.

As DNA, the CDR3 is TGTGCCAGCAGCTTAGTGGGGACAGGGGATCAAGCTTTCTTT. The encoded protein is CASSLVGTGDQAFF. The chain employs TRBV7-9 and TRBJ1-1; 10 positions agree with TRBD1. V was clipped by 1 base and J by 9 bases; unmatched bases: 5. CDR3 length: 14 amino acids. Germline-derived CDR1 and CDR2 are SEHNR and FQNEAQ (reference sequence).

This clonotype was seen at least ten times. The chain employs TRBV29-1 and TRBJ1-1; the D is unclear. Trimming cost V 4 bases and J 5 bases, with 17 bases left between them. Looked up from germline, CDR1 is SQVTM and CDR2 is ANQGSEA. This CDR3 comprises 14 residues. This chain's CDR3 is CSVVVDAGRTEAFF. The CDR3 DNA sequence: TGCAGCGTTGTGGTCGACGCGGGGAGGACTGAAGCTTTCTTT.

This clonotype has more than one count but fewer than ten. The V call is TRBV11-2, the J call TRBJ2-7; D gene uncertain. V lost 0 bases, J lost 9 bases, and 12 bases lay in between. This CDR3 has 13 residues. Germline lookup yields CDR1 SGHAT and CDR2 FQNNGV. The CDR3 spells CASSLEVHRGQYF. The CDR3 region has the DNA TGTGCCAGCAGCTTAGAGGTCCACCGAGGGCAGTACTTC.

This chain links TRBV29-1 with TRBJ2-1; D is perhaps TRBD2 (5 bases). This CDR3 is 14 amino acids long. The germline V and J ends were trimmed by 5 bases and 2 bases, with 13 bases remaining between them. Germline assignment: CDR1 SQVTM and CDR2 ANQGSEA. In DNA, the CDR3 is TGCAGCGTTCCTCGGGGTCATCCCTACAATGAGCAGTTCTTC. Translated: CSVPRGHPYNEQFF.

In its sample, this clonotype was seen many times. The V call is TRBV7-8, the J call TRBJ2-2; TRBD1 matches 9 bases. V lost 1 base, J lost 7 bases, and 7 bases stayed unmatched. This CDR3 has 16 amino acids. Germline CDR1 is SGHVS and CDR2 is FQNEAQ. CDR3: CASSLGQGEFIGELFF. Written as DNA, the CDR3 is TGTGCCAGCAGCTTAGGACAGGGGGAGTTTATCGGGGAGCTGTTTTTT.

The rearrangement links TRBV29-1 to TRBJ2-2; no reliable D call. V was pared by 6 bases and J by 0 bases, with 11 bases between. Germline lookup yields CDR1 SQVTM and CDR2 ANQGSEA. This CDR3 is 14 amino acids long. The CDR3 DNA reads TGCAGCGTCGTGTTAGGATCGAACACCGGGGAGCTGTTTTTT. It yields the protein CSVVLGSNTGELFF.

V is TRBV19 and J is TRBJ2-7; a weak D match, TRBD1 (6 bases). Germline assignment: CDR1 LNHDA and CDR2 SQIVND (reference sequence). This CDR3 has 12 residues. The V gene lost 6 bases and the J gene lost 5 bases, with 11 bases spanning the gap. The CDR3 coding sequence is TGTGCCAGTAGCCAGGGGTTCGACGAGCAGTACTTC. Protein sequence: CASSQGFDEQYF. The full variable domain, rest sourced from reference TRBV19 and TRBJ2-7, is DGGITQSPKYLFRKEGQNVTLSCEQNLNHDAMYWYRQDPGQGLRLIYYSQIVNDFQKGDIAEGYSVSREKKESFPLTVTSAQKNPTAFYLCASSQGFDEQYFGPGTRLTVT.